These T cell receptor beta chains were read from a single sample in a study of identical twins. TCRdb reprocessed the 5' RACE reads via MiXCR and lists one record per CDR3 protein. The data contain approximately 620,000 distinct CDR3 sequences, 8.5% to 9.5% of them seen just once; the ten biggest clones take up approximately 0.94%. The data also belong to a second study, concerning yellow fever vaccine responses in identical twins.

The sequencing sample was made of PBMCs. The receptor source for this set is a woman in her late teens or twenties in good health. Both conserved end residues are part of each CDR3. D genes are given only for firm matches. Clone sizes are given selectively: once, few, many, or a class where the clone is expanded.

CATSDFGHEQYF,TGTGCCACCAGTGATTTTGGCCACGAGCAGTACTTC,TRBV24-1,-,-,TRBJ2-7
CASSQTRGGLAGVDTQYF,TGTGCCAGCAGTCAAACACGCGGCGGACTAGCGGGAGTGGATACGCAGTATTTT,TRBV12-3/TRBV12-4,few,TRBD2,TRBJ2-3
CASSLGQGTNTGELFF,TGCGCCAGCAGCCTGGGACAGGGGACGAACACCGGGGAGCTGTTTTTT,TRBV4-1,few,TRBD1,TRBJ2-2
CASIPDRYTEAFF,TGTGCCAGCATCCCGGACAGGTACACTGAAGCTTTCTTT,TRBV28,-,TRBD1,TRBJ1-1
CASTLQGAYEQYF,TGCGCCAGCACTTTACAGGGGGCCTACGAGCAGTACTTC,TRBV5-1,-,TRBD1,TRBJ2-7
CASSLYPESRDRPLYGYTF,TGTGCCAGCAGCTTATATCCCGAGAGCCGGGACAGGCCACTCTATGGCTACACCTTC,TRBV11-1,-,TRBD1,TRBJ1-2
CASSFGSGRYEQYF,TGTGCCAGCAGTTTCGGTAGCGGGAGGTACGAGCAGTACTTC,TRBV12-3/TRBV12-4,many,TRBD2,TRBJ2-7
CAERDRGTDTQYF,TGTGCCGAACGGGACAGGGGCACAGATACGCAGTATTTT,TRBV13,few,TRBD1,TRBJ2-3
CASNQQGRYTEAFF,TGTGCCAGTAATCAACAGGGGAGGTACACTGAAGCTTTCTTT,TRBV19,-,TRBD1,TRBJ1-1
CASIANYNEQFF,TGTGCCAGCATAGCGAACTACAATGAGCAGTTCTTC,TRBV2,few,-,TRBJ2-1
CATSDRTSGAADTQYF,TGTGCCACCAGTGACAGGACTAGCGGGGCGGCAGATACGCAGTATTTT,TRBV24-1,few,TRBD2,TRBJ2-3
CASSILFHLGARDRGKYEQYF,TGTGCCAGCTCAATCTTGTTCCACCTGGGGGCCCGGGACAGGGGGAAGTACGAGCAGTACTTC,TRBV11-2,-,TRBD1,TRBJ2-7
CASSPPREGRGEQFF,TGTGCCAGCAGCCCCCCGCGGGAGGGCCGGGGTGAGCAGTTCTTC,TRBV7-9,-,TRBD2,TRBJ2-1
CASRLAGRATGANVLTF,TGCGCCAGCAGATTAGCGGGACGGGCTACTGGGGCCAACGTCCTGACTTTC,TRBV5-1,-,TRBD2,TRBJ2-6
CASTGHRAADTQYF,TGTGCCAGCACCGGACACAGGGCGGCAGATACGCAGTATTTT,TRBV6-2/TRBV6-3,-,-,TRBJ2-3
CATSPWGPNTGELFF,TGTGCCACCAGTCCTTGGGGGCCGAACACCGGGGAGCTGTTTTTT,TRBV24-1,few,-,TRBJ2-2
CASSPSPGLAGGPEETQYF,TGTGCCAGCAGCCCCAGTCCGGGACTAGCGGGAGGGCCGGAAGAGACCCAGTACTTC,TRBV11-1,-,TRBD2,TRBJ2-5
CASSYGGFSYEQYF,TGTGCCAGCAGTTACGGCGGATTCTCCTACGAGCAGTACTTC,TRBV6-2/TRBV6-3,few,-,TRBJ2-7
CASSKDRGDRDKETQYF,TGTGCCAGCAGCAAAGATAGAGGCGACAGGGACAAAGAGACCCAGTACTTC,TRBV7-9,many,TRBD1,TRBJ2-5
CASRAWVRDTQYF,TGTGCCAGCAGGGCCTGGGTTCGGGATACGCAGTATTTT,TRBV12-3/TRBV12-4,few,-,TRBJ2-3
CASSVSGYNEQFF,TGTGCCAGCTCGGTTAGCGGCTACAATGAGCAGTTCTTC,TRBV4-2,few,-,TRBJ2-1
CALGGRTSDTQYF,TGTGCCCTGGGGGGCAGAACCTCAGATACGCAGTATTTT,TRBV28,-,-,TRBJ2-3
CATSDSPWERGNNEQFF,TGTGCCACCAGTGATTCCCCGTGGGAGCGGGGGAACAATGAGCAGTTCTTC,TRBV24-1,-,TRBD2,TRBJ2-1
CASSSLGQGRGYTF,TGTGCCAGCAGTTCCCTGGGACAGGGTAGGGGCTACACCTTC,TRBV6-5,few,TRBD1,TRBJ1-2
CAISERTGETQYF,TGTGCCATCAGTGAGAGGACGGGTGAGACCCAGTACTTC,TRBV10-3,many,-,TRBJ2-5
CASSLGGTKNTEAFF,TGTGCCAGCAGCTTGGGTGGAACAAAGAACACTGAAGCTTTCTTT,TRBV5-5,few,-,TRBJ1-1
CASSDEDTQYF,TGTGCCAGCAGTGATGAAGATACGCAGTATTTT,TRBV2,-,-,TRBJ2-3
CASSRRYGYTF,TGTGCCAGCAGCCGAAGGTATGGCTACACCTTC,TRBV12-3/TRBV12-4,-,-,TRBJ1-2
CASSYSASGRRQTYEQYF,TGTGCCAGCAGTTACTCGGCTAGCGGGAGAAGACAAACCTACGAGCAGTACTTC,TRBV6-5,-,TRBD2,TRBJ2-7
CSARGGTVKAFF,TGCAGTGCTAGAGGTGGGACAGTAAAAGCTTTCTTT,TRBV20-1,few,TRBD1,TRBJ1-1
CASSQRLAGVGEQYF,TGTGCCAGCAGCCAGAGACTAGCGGGAGTAGGGGAGCAGTACTTC,TRBV3-1,few,TRBD2,TRBJ2-7
CASSLVSTSNLDTQYF,TGTGCCAGCAGCTTAGTATCGACTAGCAATCTAGATACGCAGTATTTT,TRBV7-9,-,TRBD2,TRBJ2-3
CASSYVFTDTQYF,TGTGCCAGCAGTTATGTCTTCACAGATACGCAGTATTTT,TRBV6-2/TRBV6-3,many,-,TRBJ2-3
CSALSGANVLTF,TGCAGCGCTCTATCTGGGGCCAACGTCCTGACTTTC,TRBV29-1,many,-,TRBJ2-6
CASSLRQGATYEQYF,TGTGCCAGCAGTTTACGGCAGGGGGCGACCTACGAGCAGTACTTC,TRBV28,-,TRBD1,TRBJ2-7
CSVKQRNTEAFF,TGCAGCGTTAAACAAAGGAACACTGAAGCTTTCTTT,TRBV29-1,-,-,TRBJ1-1
CASSEGGRPYNEQFF,TGTGCCAGCAGTGAGGGCGGGAGGCCCTACAATGAGCAGTTCTTC,TRBV25-1,-,TRBD2,TRBJ2-1
CASSAGTGHEKLFF,TGTGCCAGCAGCGCCGGGACAGGGCATGAAAAACTGTTTTTT,TRBV2,few,TRBD1,TRBJ1-4
CSVTLSGDTQYF,TGCAGCGTTACGCTCTCTGGAGATACGCAGTATTTT,TRBV29-1,-,-,TRBJ2-3
CAWSGSGKGADTQYF,TGTGCCTGGAGTGGTAGCGGGAAAGGGGCAGATACGCAGTATTTT,TRBV30,-,TRBD2,TRBJ2-3
CASKPSGNTGELFF,TGTGCCAGCAAACCTAGCGGAAACACCGGGGAGCTGTTTTTT,TRBV9,-,TRBD2,TRBJ2-2
CASSDPEDQSDGYSNQPQHF,TGTGCCAGCAGTGACCCAGAGGACCAATCCGATGGGTATAGCAATCAGCCCCAGCATTTT,TRBV6-4,many,-,TRBJ1-5
CASSDGTSGQETQYF,TGTGCCAGCAGTGACGGGACTAGCGGGCAAGAGACCCAGTACTTC,TRBV6-4,-,TRBD2,TRBJ2-5
CASSQEDGNEQYF,TGTGCCAGCAGCCAAGAAGACGGGAACGAGCAGTACTTC,TRBV3-1,-,-,TRBJ2-7
CASTSDRGETQYF,TGTGCCAGCACCTCGGACAGGGGGGAGACCCAGTACTTC,TRBV3-1,many,TRBD1,TRBJ2-5
CASSRLGAGGEKLFF,TGTGCCAGCAGTCGTCTTGGGGCGGGGGGTGAAAAACTGTTTTTT,TRBV28,many,-,TRBJ1-4
CASSQGPKGTYEQYF,TGTGCCAGCAGCCAAGGACCAAAGGGAACCTACGAGCAGTACTTC,TRBV14,many,-,TRBJ2-7
CASSRGQGGANEKLFF,TGCGCCAGCAGCCGCGGACAGGGAGGGGCTAATGAAAAACTGTTTTTT,TRBV4-3,few,TRBD1,TRBJ1-4
CASSLNPGGLYEQYF,TGTGCCAGCAGCTTAAACCCAGGGGGGCTGTACGAGCAGTACTTC,TRBV7-3,-,-,TRBJ2-7
CSARPQGRSYLFF,TGCAGTGCTAGACCTCAGGGGCGCAGTTATCTGTTTTTT,TRBV20-1,-,-,TRBJ1-4
CASSQAQTPYNEQFF,TGCGCCAGCAGCCAAGCCCAGACACCCTACAATGAGCAGTTCTTC,TRBV4-3,many,-,TRBJ2-1
CASSRSRTQYF,TGTGCCAGCAGTCGATCGCGTACGCAGTATTTT,TRBV12-3/TRBV12-4,many,-,TRBJ2-3
CASRILAAGGETQYF,TGTGCCAGCAGGATACTAGCGGCGGGGGGTGAGACCCAGTACTTC,TRBV2,few,TRBD2,TRBJ2-5
CASSYLGQGADPDTQYF,TGTGCCAGCAGTTACCTGGGACAGGGGGCTGACCCAGATACGCAGTATTTT,TRBV6-2/TRBV6-3,few,TRBD1,TRBJ2-3
CASSLRGLQETQYF,TGTGCCAGCAGTCTCAGGGGGCTCCAAGAGACCCAGTACTTC,TRBV12-3/TRBV12-4,many,TRBD1,TRBJ2-5
CASSPPSLQGFGETQYF,TGTGCCAGCTCACCTCCAAGCCTACAGGGGTTTGGAGAGACCCAGTACTTC,TRBV18,-,TRBD1,TRBJ2-5
CASSQDQGAKGQPQHF,TGCGCCAGCAGCCAAGACCAGGGGGCGAAGGGGCAGCCCCAGCATTTT,TRBV4-3,many,TRBD1,TRBJ1-5
CASSVDTGWGNEQFF,TGTGCCAGCAGCGTAGACACAGGCTGGGGCAATGAGCAGTTCTTC,TRBV9,-,-,TRBJ2-1
CASSLPQGTGELFF,TGTGCCAGCAGCTTGCCACAGGGCACCGGGGAGCTGTTTTTT,TRBV11-1,few,-,TRBJ2-2
CASSLAVQGEQFF,TGCGCCAGCAGCTTGGCAGTACAGGGTGAGCAGTTCTTC,TRBV5-1,few,-,TRBJ2-1